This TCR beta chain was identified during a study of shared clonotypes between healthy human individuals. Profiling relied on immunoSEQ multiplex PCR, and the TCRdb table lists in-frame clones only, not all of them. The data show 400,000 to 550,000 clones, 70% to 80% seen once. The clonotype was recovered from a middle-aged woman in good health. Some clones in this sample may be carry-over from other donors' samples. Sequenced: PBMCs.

CDR3 sequence (DNA): TGTGCCAGCAGCGCCTCCGGGACAGGGGGCTCGCGTGAGCAGTTCTTC. It specifies CASSASGTGGSREQFF. The chain combines TRBV9 with TRBJ2-1; 12 bases map to TRBD1. Trimming took 3 bases from V and 9 from J; bases not matched to a gene: 10. CDR1 is SGDLS and CDR2 is YYNGEE in the germline V gene. The CDR3 contains 16 residues.